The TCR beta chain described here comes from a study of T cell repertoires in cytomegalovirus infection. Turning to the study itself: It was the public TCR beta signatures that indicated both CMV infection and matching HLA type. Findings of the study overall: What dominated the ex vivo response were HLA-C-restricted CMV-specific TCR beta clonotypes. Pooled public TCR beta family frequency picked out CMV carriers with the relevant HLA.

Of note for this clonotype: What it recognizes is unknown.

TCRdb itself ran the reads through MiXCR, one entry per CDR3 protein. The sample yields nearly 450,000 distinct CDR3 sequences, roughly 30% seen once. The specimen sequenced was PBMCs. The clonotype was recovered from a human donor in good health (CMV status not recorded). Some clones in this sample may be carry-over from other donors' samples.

Written as DNA, the CDR3 is TGTGCCAGCAGCTTAGCTGGGGTAGTGAATTCACCCCTCCACTTT. Its protein product is CASSLAGVVNSPLHF. The V call is TRBV7-2, the J call TRBJ1-6; D not resolved. From germline, CDR1 is SGHTA and CDR2 FQGNSA. This CDR3 has 15 residues. V was clipped by 0 bases and J by 7 bases, with 10 bases between them.